These 21 T cell receptor beta chains share one sample of origin, sequenced in a study of shared clonotypes between healthy human individuals. Profiling relied on immunoSEQ multiplex PCR, and the TCRdb table lists in-frame clones only, not all of them. The sample records 2.5 million or so clones, around nine tenths being singletons. Material: naive CD4+ T cells sorted from blood. The subset here: CD45RA+ positively selected. The receptors were sampled from a man aged 18 to 30 in good health.

Only one count was recorded for this clone. The chain uses TRBV6-5 and TRBJ1-2, with a possible D match to TRBD1 (6 bases). The ends were cut back, 0 bases at V and 2 bases at J, with 13 bases in the middle. Germline lookup yields CDR1 MNHEY and CDR2 SVGAGI. This CDR3 is built from 16 residues. The CDR3 loop is CASSYSQGSGNYGYTF. The CDR3 nucleotides are TGTGCCAGCAGTTACTCCCAGGGGTCGGGAAACTATGGCTACACCTTC.

The CDR3 nucleotides are TGTGCCAGCTCACGGGGACAGGGTATGGAGCAGTACTTC. Protein product: CASSRGQGMEQYF. This rearrangement joins TRBV18 to TRBJ2-7, with TRBD1 matching 9 bases. This CDR3 is 13 amino acids long. From germline, CDR1 is KGHSH and CDR2 LQKENI. Germline trimming cut 4 bases from V and 7 bases from J; bases unmatched to any gene: 5.

The chain couples TRBV7-9 to TRBJ1-3, with D perhaps matching TRBD1 (5 bases). Germline lookup yields CDR1 SEHNR and CDR2 FQNEAQ (reference sequence). Trimming shortened V by 4 bases and J by 7 bases, and 17 bases separated the two germline ends. The CDR3 length is 15 residues. In DNA, the CDR3 is TGTGCCAGCAGCTACTCCGGGACGATTATTAACACCATATATTTT. Protein sequence: CASSYSGTIINTIYF. Full variable domain (rest looked up from reference TRBV7-9 and TRBJ1-3): DTGVSQNPRHKITKRGQNVTFRCDPISEHNRLYWYRQTLGQGPEFLTYFQNEAQLEKSRLLSDRFSAERPKGSFSTLEIQRTEQGDSAMYLCASSYSGTIINTIYFGEGSWLTVV.

The chain is built from TRBV12-5 and TRBJ2-3, with TRBD1 as a possible D gene (7 bases). Between the trimmed V and J ends, which lost 0 bases and 8 bases, there was a span of 15 bases. Germline CDR1 and CDR2: LGHNT and FRNRAP. The CDR3 has 15 amino acids. The CDR3 DNA is TGTGCTAGTGGTTTGGTAGGAGGGGGCCCAGCTACGCAGTATTTT. It is translated as CASGLVGGGPATQYF.

This chain links TRBV6-5 with TRBJ2-5; D is tentatively TRBD1 or TRBD2 (6 bases each). The last part of the DNA fits TRBJ2-7 better; the J call may be wrong. This CDR3 has 16 residues. CDR1 MNHEY and CDR2 SVGAGI come from the germline V gene. The CDR3 region is CASSYAGGADIHEQYF. The CDR3 DNA reads as TGTGCCAGCAGTTACGCCGGGGGCGCGGACATCCACGAGCAGTACTTC.

Concerning this clone: Within the sample, other DNA sequences also encode this same CDR3. This sequence joins TRBV10-3 and TRBJ1-4; D gene ambiguous. The CDR3 length is 15 residues. The V and J ends lost 0 bases and 3 bases respectively, with 8 bases between them. Germline V CDR1 and CDR2: ENHRY, SYGVKD. The CDR3 sequence: CAISESGGPNEKLFF. The CDR3 DNA sequence: TGTGCCATCAGTGAGTCCGGCGGACCTAATGAAAAACTGTTTTTT.

J is TRBJ2-7 and V is TRBV21-1; TRBD2 is taken as the D call from the table, unchecked against the DNA. TRBV21-1 is an annotated pseudogene. There are 15 residues in the CDR3. The CDR3 loop is CASSNRLASSYEQYF. The CDR3 coding sequence is TGTGCCAGCAGCAACCGACTAGCGAGCTCCTACGAGCAGTACTTC.

On this clone: The same CDR3 also results from other DNA sequences found in this sample. This rearrangement joins TRBV6-5 to TRBJ2-1; 7 positions agree with TRBD2. V shed 0 bases and J 2 bases; nucleotides not matched to a gene: 1. The CDR3 totals 15 residues. From germline, CDR1 is MNHEY and CDR2 SVGAGI. This CDR3 reads CASSYSAGAYNEQFF. The CDR3 nucleotides are TGTGCCAGCAGTTACTCGGCGGGAGCCTACAATGAGCAGTTCTTC.

The V call is TRBV27, the J call TRBJ2-2; the D is unclear. CDR1 and CDR2 from the germline V gene are MNHEY and SMNVEV (reference sequence). V dropped 6 bases and J dropped 5 bases, with 10 bases sitting between them. The CDR3 runs 13 residues. CDR3 in DNA: TGTGCCAGCAGAATAGTGGGGACCGGGGAGCTGTTTTTT. Translated: CASRIVGTGELFF.

The chain has TRBV6-1 and TRBJ2-2; 8 nucleotides line up with TRBD2. Germline V gene sequence: CDR1 MNHNS, CDR2 SASEGT. Losses at the gene ends were 3 bases for V and 8 bases for J; bases not matched to a gene: 14. The CDR3 spans 17 residues. The CDR3 loop is CASSDFSGTRNYGELFF. The CDR3 coding sequence is TGTGCCAGCAGTGACTTCTCAGGGACTAGGAACTATGGGGAGCTGTTTTTT.

This chain links TRBV29-1 with TRBJ2-5, with D unclear. The CDR3 consists of 11 residues. Germline lookup yields CDR1 SQVTM and CDR2 ANQGSEA. The V end was cut by 4 bases, the J end by 11 bases, with 14 bases between. The CDR3 here is CSVAPRLEQYF. The CDR3, as DNA: TGCAGCGTTGCCCCTCGGTTGGAGCAGTACTTC.

This chain links TRBV6-6 with TRBJ1-3, with 7 bases aligning to TRBD1. This CDR3 contains 14 residues. J gave up 4 bases and V 7 bases, and 7 bases lay outside the gene matches. Per germline, CDR1 MNHNY and CDR2 SVGAGI (reference sequence). The CDR3 here is CASTSQGSGNTIYF. CDR3 coding DNA: TGTGCCAGCACATCACAGGGGTCGGGAAACACCATATATTTT.

The rearrangement uses TRBV10-3 and TRBJ2-6, with a tentative D call TRBD2 (5 bases). Trimming shortened V by 3 bases and J by 4 bases, and 10 bases separated the two germline ends. Germline assignment: CDR1 ENHRY and CDR2 SYGVKD. This CDR3 has 15 residues. The DNA of the CDR3 is TGTGCCATCAGTGACGGGGTCCCCGGGGCCAACGTCCTGACTTTC. Residues: CAISDGVPGANVLTF.

This clone was seen only once. This same CDR3 is encoded by further DNA sequences in the sample. V and J are TRBV5-1 and TRBJ2-7; TRBD2 matches at 7 bases. The CDR3 totals 14 residues. The V gene's germline CDR1 is SGHRS and CDR2 YFSETQ. The V segment lost 8 bases and the J segment 3 bases; nucleotides outside the gene matches: 11. The CDR3 loop is CASSNGASGYEQYF. The DNA of the CDR3 is TGCGCCAGTAGCAACGGGGCTAGCGGCTACGAGCAGTACTTC.

In DNA form, the CDR3 reads TGTGCCAGCAGCTTCCGACAGGGTTTCGCCAATGAGCAGTTCTTC. This sequence encodes CASSFRQGFANEQFF. J is TRBJ2-1 and V is TRBV5-4, with 7 bases lining up with TRBD1. This CDR3 spans 15 amino acids. The germline CDR1 and CDR2 sequences are SGHNT and YYREEE (reference sequence). V was clipped by 2 bases and J by 6 bases; unmatched bases: 8.

The CDR3 spells CASSFGDIQYF. DNA of the CDR3: TGTGCCAGCAGCTTCGGGGACATTCAGTACTTC. The V gene is TRBV11-2, the J gene TRBJ2-4; D may be TRBD2 (5 bases). The CDR3 sequence is 11 residues long. V lost 3 bases, J lost 8 bases, and 5 bases lay in between. The germline V gene encodes CDR1 SGHAT and CDR2 FQNNGV. The full variable domain, rest sourced from reference TRBV11-2 and TRBJ2-4, is EAGVAQSPRYKIIEKRQSVAFWCNPISGHATLYWYQQILGQGPKLLIQFQNNGVVDDSQLPKDRFSAERLKGVDSTLKIQPAKLEDSAVYLCASSFGDIQYFGAGTRLSVL.

This clone was recorded once. The genes are TRBV11-2 and TRBJ1-2, with unresolved D. The V gene lost 8 bases and the J gene lost 1 base, with 8 bases spanning the gap. The CDR3 runs 12 residues. Germline V gene lookup returns CDR1 SGHAT and CDR2 FQNNGV. The CDR3: CASSKYNYGYTF. CDR3 bases: TGTGCCAGCTCCAAGTATAACTATGGCTACACCTTC.

Points on this clone: The sample holds other DNA sequences that translate to the same CDR3. The gene calls are TRBV20-1 and TRBJ2-5; D gene ambiguous. Per germline, CDR1 DFQATT and CDR2 SNEGSKA (reference sequence). Trimming took 8 bases from V and 5 from J, leaving 12 bases between them. The length of the CDR3 is 11 residues. The DNA for the CDR3 is TGCAGTCCACTGGGCCAGGAGACCCAGTACTTC. This sequence encodes CSPLGQETQYF.

Points on this clone: The identical CDR3 is also encoded by other nucleotide sequences in the sample. V and J are TRBV7-3 and TRBJ2-2; TRBD1 matches 8 bases. CDR1 and CDR2 (germline): SGHTA, FQGTGA. CDR3 size: 16 residues. V lost 2 bases, J lost 0 bases, and 2 bases stayed unmatched. CDR3 sequence: CASSLDRGANTGELFF. CDR3 nucleotide sequence: TGTGCCAGCAGCTTAGACAGGGGAGCGAACACCGGGGAGCTGTTTTTT.

In its sample, this clone was seen once. The chain carries TRBV5-6 and TRBJ1-2; D not certain. Germline loops: CDR1 SGHDT, CDR2 YYEEEE. There are 14 residues in the CDR3. V was cut by 0 bases and J by 2 bases, with 8 bases left in between. In DNA, the CDR3 is TGTGCCAGCAGCTTGGCCCAGGAGAACTATGGCTACACCTTC. Amino acids: CASSLAQENYGYTF.

The DNA for the CDR3 is TGTGCCAGCAGCTTAGCGGGACTAGGGACAGATACGCAGTATTTT. Its protein is CASSLAGLGTDTQYF. The chain couples TRBV5-6 to TRBJ2-3; 8 bases map to TRBD2. Looked up from germline, CDR1 is SGHDT and CDR2 is YYEEEE. The CDR3 is made up of 15 amino acids. V was pared by 2 bases and J by 3 bases, with 5 bases of the junction left unmatched.